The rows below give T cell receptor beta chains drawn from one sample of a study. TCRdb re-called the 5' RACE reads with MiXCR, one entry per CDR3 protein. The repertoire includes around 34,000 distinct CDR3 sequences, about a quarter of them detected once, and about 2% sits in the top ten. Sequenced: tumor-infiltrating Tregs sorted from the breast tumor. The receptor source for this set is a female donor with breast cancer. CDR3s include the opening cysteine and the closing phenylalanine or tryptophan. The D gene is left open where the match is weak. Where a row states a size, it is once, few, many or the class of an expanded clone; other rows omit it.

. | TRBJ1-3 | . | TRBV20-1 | CSARESGFSGNTIYF | TGCAGTGCTAGAGAGTCAGGATTCTCTGGAAACACCATATATTTT
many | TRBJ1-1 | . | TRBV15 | CATSRDFGRTEAFF | TGTGCCACCAGCAGAGATTTTGGAAGGACTGAAGCTTTCTTT
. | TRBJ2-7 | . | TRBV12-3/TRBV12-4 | CANSFVPGPVVSYEQYF | TGTGCCAACAGTTTTGTGCCGGGACCAGTGGTCTCCTACGAGCAGTACTTC
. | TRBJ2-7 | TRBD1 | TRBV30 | CAWSFRQGAYEQYF | TGTGCCTGGAGTTTTCGACAGGGGGCCTACGAGCAGTACTTC
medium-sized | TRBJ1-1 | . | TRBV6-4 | CASPAGDTEAFF | TGTGCCAGCCCGGCTGGGGACACTGAAGCTTTCTTT
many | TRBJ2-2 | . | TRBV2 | CASSAGTNTGELFF | TGTGCCAGCTCGGCAGGGACGAACACCGGGGAGCTGTTTTTT
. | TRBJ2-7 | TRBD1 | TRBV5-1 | CASGLAAGGASEQYF | TGCGCCAGCGGCTTGGCGGCAGGGGGTGCGTCCGAGCAGTACTTC
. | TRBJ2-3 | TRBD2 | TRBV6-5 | CASSTGLAGGPGDTQYF | TGTGCCAGCAGCACTGGACTAGCGGGAGGGCCGGGGGATACGCAGTATTTT
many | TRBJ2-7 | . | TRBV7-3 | CASSLTGGGGEQYF | TGTGCCAGCAGCTTAACCGGGGGTGGGGGCGAGCAGTACTTC
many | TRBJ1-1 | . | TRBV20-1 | CSARVPGRNTEAFF | TGCAGTGCTAGGGTGCCTGGGAGGAACACTGAAGCTTTCTTT
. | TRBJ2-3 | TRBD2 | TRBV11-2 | CASSLVSSGTSTDTQYF | TGTGCCAGCAGCTTAGTGTCTAGCGGGACGAGCACAGATACGCAGTATTTT
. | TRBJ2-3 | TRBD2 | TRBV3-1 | CASSQDWRTSGRFTTDTQYF | TGTGCCAGCAGCCAAGATTGGAGGACTAGCGGGAGGTTTACGACAGATACGCAGTATTTT
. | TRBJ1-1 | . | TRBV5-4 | CASSFGGPNTEAFF | TGTGCCAGCAGCTTCGGCGGCCCGAACACTGAAGCTTTCTTT
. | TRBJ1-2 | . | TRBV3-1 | CASSSGLAYGYTF | TGTGCCAGCAGCTCAGGGTTGGCCTATGGCTACACCTTC
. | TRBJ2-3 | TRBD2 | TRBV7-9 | CASSFLAGLAISTDTQYF | TGTGCCAGCAGCTTTCTAGCGGGCCTTGCGATTAGCACAGATACGCAGTATTTT
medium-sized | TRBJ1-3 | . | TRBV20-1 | CSARGQAGNTIYF | TGCAGTGCTAGGGGCCAAGCTGGAAACACCATATATTTT
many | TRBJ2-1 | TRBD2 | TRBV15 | CATSRGASGVGNEQFF | TGTGCCACCAGCAGAGGGGCTAGCGGAGTGGGCAATGAGCAGTTCTTC
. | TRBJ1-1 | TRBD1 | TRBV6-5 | CVTTGGLNTEAFF | TGTGTCACCACAGGGGGCTTGAACACTGAAGCTTTCTTT
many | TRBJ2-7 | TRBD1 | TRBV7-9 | CASSIGTGAMYEQYF | TGTGCCAGCAGCATTGGGACAGGAGCCATGTACGAGCAGTACTTC
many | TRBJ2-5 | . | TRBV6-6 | CASSYRSSQDTQYF | TGTGCCAGCAGTTACAGAAGTTCTCAAGATACCCAGTACTTC
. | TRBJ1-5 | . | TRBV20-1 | CSARTRRNQPQHF | TGCAGTGCTAGGACAAGGCGGAATCAGCCCCAGCATTTT
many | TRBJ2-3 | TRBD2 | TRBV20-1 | CSAGGGGERDTQYF | TGCAGTGCTGGCGGCGGGGGGGAGCGAGATACGCAGTATTTT
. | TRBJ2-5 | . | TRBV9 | CASSVGTDFPGETQYF | TGTGCCAGCAGCGTAGGGACGGACTTTCCAGGGGAGACCCAGTACTTC
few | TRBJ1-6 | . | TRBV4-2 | CASSQEWPDSPLHF | TGTGCCAGCAGCCAAGAGTGGCCCGATTCACCCCTCCACTTT
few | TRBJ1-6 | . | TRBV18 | CASSPPGTGIMTLHF | TGTGCCAGCTCACCACCAGGGACCGGGATTATGACCCTCCACTTT
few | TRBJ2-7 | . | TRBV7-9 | CASSLVVGGNDEQYF | TGTGCCAGCAGCTTAGTAGTGGGAGGTAACGACGAGCAGTACTTC
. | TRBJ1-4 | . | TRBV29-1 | CSVEEGEGEKLFF | TGCAGCGTTGAAGAGGGGGAAGGGGAAAAACTGTTTTTT
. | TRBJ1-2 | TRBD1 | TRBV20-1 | CSARGPWTGSYGYTF | TGCAGTGCTAGAGGGCCTTGGACAGGGAGTTATGGCTACACCTTC
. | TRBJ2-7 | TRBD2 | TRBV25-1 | CASSRTSGIYEQYF | TGTGCCAGCAGTCGGACTAGCGGAATCTACGAGCAGTACTTC
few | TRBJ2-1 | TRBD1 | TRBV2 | CASRRDSSYNEQFF | TGTGCCAGCAGGAGGGACAGCTCCTACAATGAGCAGTTCTTC
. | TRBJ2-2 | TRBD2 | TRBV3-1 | CASSSREQSGELFF | TGTGCCAGCAGTTCGCGGGAGCAATCCGGGGAGCTGTTTTTT
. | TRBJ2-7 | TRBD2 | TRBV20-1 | CSLPGLASLEQYF | TGCAGTCTACCGGGACTAGCTTCACTCGAGCAGTACTTC
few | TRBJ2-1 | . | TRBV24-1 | CATSNGLYNEQFF | TGTGCCACCAGTAACGGGTTATACAATGAGCAGTTCTTC
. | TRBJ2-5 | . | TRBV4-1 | CASSPRWAGGQETQYF | TGCGCCAGCAGCCCCCGTTGGGCAGGGGGGCAAGAGACCCAGTACTTC
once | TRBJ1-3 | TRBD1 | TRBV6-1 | CASSEQGGWSGNTIYF | TGTGCCAGCAGTGAACAGGGGGGATGGTCTGGAAACACCATATATTTT
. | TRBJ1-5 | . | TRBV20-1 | CSASLALDQPQHF | TGCAGTGCTAGTCTTGCGCTTGATCAGCCCCAGCATTTT
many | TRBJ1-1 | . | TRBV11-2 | CASSLGGRNTEAFF | TGTGCCAGCAGCTTAGGGGGCCGGAACACTGAAGCTTTCTTT
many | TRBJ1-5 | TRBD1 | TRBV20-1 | CSARDAFGTGEIQPQHF | TGCAGTGCTAGAGATGCCTTTGGGACAGGGGAGATTCAGCCCCAGCATTTT
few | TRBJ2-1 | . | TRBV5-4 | CASSRLNEQFF | TGTGCCAGCAGCCGCCTCAATGAGCAGTTCTTC
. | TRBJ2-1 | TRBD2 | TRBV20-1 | CSAPLAGIGNEQFF | TGCAGTGCTCCACTAGCGGGAATTGGTAATGAGCAGTTCTTC
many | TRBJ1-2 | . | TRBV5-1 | CASSLSGGMQGGYTF | TGCGCCAGCAGCTTGTCCGGAGGGATGCAAGGTGGCTACACCTTC
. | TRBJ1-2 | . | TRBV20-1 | CSARDLRQGKGTYGYTF | TGCAGTGCTAGAGATCTCCGGCAGGGCAAGGGGACCTATGGCTACACCTTC
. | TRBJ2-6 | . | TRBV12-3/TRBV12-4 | CASSFGGYSGANVLTF | TGTGCCAGCAGTTTTGGGGGATACTCTGGGGCCAACGTCCTGACTTTC
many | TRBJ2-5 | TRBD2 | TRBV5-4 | CASAIGRGLGETQYF | TGTGCCAGCGCCATCGGGAGGGGCCTTGGAGAGACCCAGTACTTC
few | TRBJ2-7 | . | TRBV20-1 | CSAPRAGTPSYEQYF | TGCAGTGCCCCAAGGGCCGGGACTCCTTCCTACGAGCAGTACTTC
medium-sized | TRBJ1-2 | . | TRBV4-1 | CASSQVIGNYGYTF | TGCGCCAGCAGCCAAGTAATAGGGAACTATGGCTACACCTTC
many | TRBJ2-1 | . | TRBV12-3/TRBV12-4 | CASSLKSSRDNEQFF | TGTGCCAGCAGTTTAAAATCCTCCCGAGACAATGAGCAGTTCTTC